The present T cell receptor beta chain was sequenced within a study of control samples from healthy donors and cancer patients. Assay: immunoSEQ multiplex PCR; the TCRdb copy retains only in-frame clones and omits some. The sample gives about 55,000 clones, roughly 95% of which show up once; less than 1.1% is in the top ten. V shed 4 bases and J shed 4 bases, with 20 bases lying between them. The germline V gene has CDR1 MNHEY and CDR2 SMNVEV (reference sequence). The CDR3 loop spans 16 amino acids. V gene TRBV27 combines with J gene TRBJ2-7; weak D call: TRBD1 (6 bases). Input material: blood. The receptor comes from a woman aged 18 to 35 in good health. CDR3 protein: CASSSNRDGVPYEQYF. The CDR3 region has the DNA TGTGCCAGCAGTTCAAACAGGGATGGGGTTCCTTACGAGCAGTACTTC.